This T cell receptor (beta chain) was sequenced for a study of blood T cell repertoires in COVID-19. Study overall: Acute and convalescent COVID-19 specimens originated in the United States, Italy and Spain. PBMCs, B-cell-depleted T cells, or T cells were the source of the cDNA or gDNA that made up the material.

Authors' methods: Estimation of nucleated cell counts was performed using reference gene primer amplification. TCRdb keeps only in-frame clones here, not all; method: immunoSEQ multiplex PCR. D and trimming come from the DNA, and the V and J calls and clone size come from that table. Altogether about 50,000 clones are present, 75% to 95% being singletons, with the ten largest covering about 6%. V was clipped by 1 base and J by 1 base; unmatched bases: 2. This CDR3 is built from 15 residues. Germline V gene lookup returns CDR1 GTSNPN and CDR2 SVGIG (reference sequence). Specimen: peripheral blood. This chain connects TRBV30 to TRBJ2-5; 11 nucleotides line up with TRBD2. This TCR was sampled from a man over 45 with active COVID-19. In DNA, the CDR3 is TGTGCCTGGAGTGCGGGACTAGCGGCCCAAGAGACCCAGTACTTC. Amino acids: CAWSAGLAAQETQYF.